The rows below give T cell receptor beta chains drawn from one sample of a study of T-cell memory formation after mild COVID-19. TCRdb called the 5' RACE reads again in MiXCR, with one record for every CDR3 protein. The table has 350,000 to 450,000 distinct CDR3 sequences, approximately 15% seen once. What was sequenced was PBMCs or a T cell subset sorted from them (not recorded which). Every receptor here comes from a man in his late teens or twenties who had mild COVID-19 (a few samples of this study predate the infection). Cell type and time point are not known. The CDR3 runs from the conserved cysteine through the conserved F or W. The order of the fields is V gene, D gene, J gene, clone size, CDR3 length, CDR3 protein, CDR3 DNA. D genes are given only for firm matches. The size entry is marked missing in some rows and otherwise reads once, few, many or a size class.

TRBV12-3/TRBV12-4	TRBD2	TRBJ2-1	few	15	CASSFFGGGLNEQFF	TGTGCCAGCAGTTTTTTCGGCGGGGGTCTTAATGAGCAGTTCTTC
TRBV4-3	.	TRBJ2-5	.	13	CASSQERAETQYF	TGCGCCAGCAGCCAGGAGAGGGCGGAGACCCAGTACTTC
TRBV27	.	TRBJ2-1	.	16	CASSSDSNPNYNEQFF	TGTGCCAGCAGTTCTGACAGTAATCCTAACTACAATGAGCAGTTCTTC
TRBV6-6	TRBD1	TRBJ2-5	.	17	CASTPRDRVRLLLPQYF	TGTGCCAGCACCCCCCGTGACAGGGTCAGGTTATTGTTACCCCAGTACTTC
TRBV12-3/TRBV12-4	.	TRBJ1-2	few	13	CASRRPGGDGYTF	TGTGCCAGCAGACGGCCCGGCGGGGATGGCTACACCTTC
TRBV29-1	.	TRBJ1-1	.	14	CSVEGSTMNTEAFF	TGCAGCGTTGAAGGCAGTACCATGAACACTGAAGCTTTCTTT
TRBV7-9	.	TRBJ1-2	few	13	CASSLGGTRGYTF	TGTGCCAGCAGCTTAGGCGGTACACGTGGCTACACCTTC
TRBV6-2/TRBV6-3	.	TRBJ1-4	few	16	CASTTDGGATNEKLFF	TGTGCCAGCACCACCGACGGCGGTGCAACTAATGAAAAACTGTTTTTT
TRBV5-1	.	TRBJ1-1	few	15	CASSLRPGTNTEAFF	TGCGCCAGCAGCTTACGTCCAGGGACGAACACTGAAGCTTTCTTT
TRBV5-6	TRBD1	TRBJ1-2	many	13	CASSLDRGHGYTF	TGTGCCAGCAGCTTAGACAGGGGGCATGGCTACACCTTC
TRBV20-1	.	TRBJ2-3	.	13	CSATSQGPDTQYF	TGCAGTGCCACCTCTCAGGGTCCAGATACGCAGTATTTT
TRBV7-9	.	TRBJ2-7	few	16	CASSPWVGGSSYEQYF	TGTGCCAGCAGCCCCTGGGTTGGGGGCAGCTCCTACGAGCAGTACTTC
TRBV4-2	.	TRBJ2-1	.	16	CASREGPTRSYNEQFF	TGTGCCAGCAGGGAAGGACCTACTCGCTCCTACAATGAGCAGTTCTTC
TRBV20-1	TRBD1	TRBJ1-5	.	14	CSAVQGARNQPQHF	TGCAGCGCCGTACAGGGGGCACGCAATCAGCCCCAGCATTTT
TRBV12-3/TRBV12-4	.	TRBJ1-5	few	14	CATQQGNSNQPQHF	TGTGCCACACAACAGGGAAATAGCAATCAGCCCCAGCATTTT
TRBV5-4	.	TRBJ1-2	.	14	CASSFGEGSGGYTF	TGTGCCAGCAGCTTCGGCGAGGGGAGCGGTGGCTACACCTTC
TRBV5-1	TRBD1	TRBJ1-2	.	15	CASSRDRGLEYGYTF	TGCGCCAGCAGCCGGGACAGGGGGCTGGAGTATGGCTACACCTTC
TRBV4-1	TRBD1	TRBJ2-2	.	17	CASSQYYRGRGTGELFF	TGCGCCAGCAGCCAATATTACAGGGGCCGGGGCACCGGGGAGCTGTTTTTT
TRBV5-6	.	TRBJ2-1	few	15	CASTRLGASYNEQFF	TGTGCCAGCACCCGACTGGGAGCCTCCTACAATGAGCAGTTCTTC
TRBV10-3	.	TRBJ2-5	few	15	CAISAPGSRGETQYF	TGTGCCATCTCTGCCCCGGGGAGTAGGGGAGAGACCCAGTACTTC
TRBV7-2	.	TRBJ2-3	.	15	CASSRGRPSTDTQYF	TGTGCCAGCAGCCGGGGGCGGCCGAGCACAGATACGCAGTATTTT
TRBV4-2	TRBD1	TRBJ1-5	few	16	CASSHGGQGSNQPQHF	TGTGCCAGCAGCCACGGGGGACAGGGGAGCAATCAGCCCCAGCATTTT
TRBV29-1	.	TRBJ1-4	.	13	CSVEEGAREKLFF	TGCAGCGTTGAGGAAGGGGCCCGTGAAAAACTGTTTTTT
TRBV18	.	TRBJ2-5	.	15	CASSPGSRYQETQYF	TGTGCCAGCTCACCGGGCTCCCGGTACCAAGAGACCCAGTACTTC
TRBV7-9	.	TRBJ1-5	few	13	CASSLDGLQPQHF	TGTGCCAGCAGCTTAGACGGGCTTCAGCCCCAGCATTTT
TRBV7-9	TRBD1	TRBJ2-5	few	16	CASSTAGQGRQETQYF	TGTGCCAGCAGCACTGCGGGACAGGGACGGCAAGAGACCCAGTACTTC